This T cell receptor beta chain was sequenced in a study of T cells after yellow fever vaccination. Study as a whole: Fractions of limited cellularity were prepared by means of SMART-Seq v4 Ultra Low Input. General observations from the study: Booster samples showed a return of most primary-vaccination clones (about 96% CD4, 88% CD8).

UMIs and a universal primer site were added when TCR cDNA was made by 5'RACE template switching. MiXCR, run by TCRdb on the 5' RACE reads, gives a single entry per CDR3 protein. The sample contains some 600,000 distinct CDR3 sequences, roughly 17% of which appear only once. The CDR3 runs 15 residues. The V end lost 5 bases, the J end lost 0 bases, and 10 bases lay between the germline ends. Germline assignment: CDR1 LGHNT and CDR2 FRNRAP. A note on this clonotype: Antigen unknown.

The material sequenced was PBMCs, taken 5 days after the first yellow fever vaccination. The clonotype comes from a man younger than 30 who received the YFV17D yellow fever vaccine. V usage is TRBV12-5 and J usage is TRBJ1-4, with D perhaps matching TRBD1 (5 bases). CDR3 residues: CASGGRGSTNEKLFF. The CDR3 nucleotides are TGTGCTAGTGGTGGAAGGGGCTCAACTAATGAAAAACTGTTTTTT. The full variable domain, in which reference TRBV12-5 and TRBJ1-4 provide the parts outside the CDR3, is DARVTQTPRHKVTEMGQEVTMRCQPILGHNTVFWYRQTMMQGLELLAYFRNRAPLDDSGMPKDRFSAEMPDATLATLKIQPSEPRDSAVYFCASGGRGSTNEKLFFGSGTQLSVL.